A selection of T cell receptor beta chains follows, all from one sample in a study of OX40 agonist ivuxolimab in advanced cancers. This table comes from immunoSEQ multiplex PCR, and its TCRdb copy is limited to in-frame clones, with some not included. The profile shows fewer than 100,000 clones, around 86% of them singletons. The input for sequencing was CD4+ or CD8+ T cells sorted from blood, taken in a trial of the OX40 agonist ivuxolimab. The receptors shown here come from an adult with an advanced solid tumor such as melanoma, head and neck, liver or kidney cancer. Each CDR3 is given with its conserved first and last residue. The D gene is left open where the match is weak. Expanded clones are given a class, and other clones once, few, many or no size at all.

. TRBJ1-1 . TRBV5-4 TGTGCCAGCAGCCTCCTCCGTGAAGCTTTCTTT CASSLLREAFF
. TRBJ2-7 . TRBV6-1 TGTGCCAGCAGTGAATGGGTACCCTACGAGCAGTACTTC CASSEWVPYEQYF
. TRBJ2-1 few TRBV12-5 TGTGCTAGTGGACGGGAGAGTGAGCAGTTCTTC CASGRESEQFF
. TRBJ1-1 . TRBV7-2 TGTGCCAGCAGCCCCCTTTGGACCACTGAAGCTTTCTTT CASSPLWTTEAFF
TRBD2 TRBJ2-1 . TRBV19 TGTGCCAGTAGCCAACTAGCGGTTTGGGATGAGCAGTTCTTC CASSQLAVWDEQFF
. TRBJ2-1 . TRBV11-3 TGTGCCAGCAGCTTAAGTTGGGGAGGGGGAAAAAATGAGCAGTTCTTC CASSLSWGGGKNEQFF
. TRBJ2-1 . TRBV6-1 TGTGCCAGCAGTGAAGCGAGGAGAGCTGGCGGGATATCCCTGTTCTTC CASSEARRAGGISLFF
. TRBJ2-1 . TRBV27 TGTGCCAGCAGTCCGCACAAGGGGGGTTCCTACAATGAGCAGTTCTTC CASSPHKGGSYNEQFF
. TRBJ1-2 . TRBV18 TGTGCCAGCTCACCAAACTCGCGGGACTATGGCTACACCTTC CASSPNSRDYGYTF
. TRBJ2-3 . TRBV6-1 TGTGCCAGCAGTAAAGGCGGGACAGAGCAATATAGCACAGATACGCAGTATTTT CASSKGGTEQYSTDTQYF
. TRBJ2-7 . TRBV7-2 TGTGCCAGCAGCTTAGAATACGAGCAGTACTTC CASSLEYEQYF
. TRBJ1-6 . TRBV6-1 TGTGCCAGCACTAACTGGAGTTCACCCCTCCACTTT CASTNWSSPLHF
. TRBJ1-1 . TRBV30 TGTGCCTGGAGTATTGCCTTCGCCACTGAAGCTTTCTTT CAWSIAFATEAFF
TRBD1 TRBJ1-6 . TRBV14 TGTGCCAGCAGAACCGGGACAGGAAATTCACCCCTCCACTTT CASRTGTGNSPLHF
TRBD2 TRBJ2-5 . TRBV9 TGTGCCAGCAGCGGGACTAGCGGGAGTAGAGGAGAGACCCAGTACTTC CASSGTSGSRGETQYF
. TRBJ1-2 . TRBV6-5 TGTGCCAGCAGTTACTCTAGGCGCCTCACTAACTATGGCTACACCTTC CASSYSRRLTNYGYTF
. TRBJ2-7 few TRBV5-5 TGTGCCAGCAGCCAAGGGGGCCGGGGGGTCTCCTACGAGCAGTACTTC CASSQGGRGVSYEQYF
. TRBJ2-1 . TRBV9 TGTGCCAGCAGCTCCAGACTAGTTAGCCAGGATGAGCAGTTCTTC CASSSRLVSQDEQFF
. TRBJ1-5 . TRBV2 TGTGCCAGCAGTGAAGTGGAGGGCTATCAGCCCCAGCATTTT CASSEVEGYQPQHF
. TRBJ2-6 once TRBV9 TGTGCCAGCAGCGTAGGTCCACACTCTGGGGCCAACGTCCTGACTTTC CASSVGPHSGANVLTF
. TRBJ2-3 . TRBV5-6 TGTGCCAGCAGCGCCTTGTCTCCGGGGGTTGGGGATACGCAGTATTTT CASSALSPGVGDTQYF
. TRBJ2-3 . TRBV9 TGTGCCAGCAGCGCCCCCGGGGGAGGCACAGATACGCAGTATTTT CASSAPGGGTDTQYF
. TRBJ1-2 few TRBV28 TGTGCCAGCAGTTTATCGCATGGCTACACCTTC CASSLSHGYTF
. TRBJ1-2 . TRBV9 TGTGCCAGCAGCGTACAGCCAGGGAACTATGGCTACACCTTC CASSVQPGNYGYTF
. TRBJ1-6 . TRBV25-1 TGTGCCAGCAGTCAGGGTAATTCACCCCTCCACTTT CASSQGNSPLHF
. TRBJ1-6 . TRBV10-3 TGTGCCATCAGTGAGTCGGGCAGCAGGAGCTCCTATAATTCACCCCTCCACTTT CAISESGSRSSYNSPLHF
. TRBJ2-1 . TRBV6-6 TGTGCCAGCAGTTACTTCCCTTACAATGAGCAGTTCTTC CASSYFPYNEQFF
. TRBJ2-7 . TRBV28 TGTGCCAGCAGTTTAGGAGTGGGGGGCCCTCTCGACGAGCAGTACTTC CASSLGVGGPLDEQYF
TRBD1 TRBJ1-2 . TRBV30 TGTGCCTGGGACAACGACAGGGATGGCTACACCTTC CAWDNDRDGYTF
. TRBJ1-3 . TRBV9 TGTGCCAGCAGCCCCACTCTGACTGGAAACACCATATATTTT CASSPTLTGNTIYF
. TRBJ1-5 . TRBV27 TGTGCCAGCAGCGGAAGCCGCGGTAATCAGCCCCAGCATTTT CASSGSRGNQPQHF
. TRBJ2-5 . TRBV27 TGTGCCAGCAGTCCCCGGGGACACCGGTCGGAGACCCAGTACTTC CASSPRGHRSETQYF
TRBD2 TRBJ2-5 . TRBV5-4 TGTGCCAGCAGCCCGAGGACTAGTCAGGAGACCCAGTACTTC CASSPRTSQETQYF
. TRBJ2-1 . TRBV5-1 TGCGCCAGCAGCTCCCGGGCCTCGGGGGCCTGGACGAATGAGCAGTTCTTC CASSSRASGAWTNEQFF
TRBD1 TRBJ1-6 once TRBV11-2 TGTGCCAGCAGCTTCTCAGGGGGCAGTCTAACTAATTCACCCCTCCACTTT CASSFSGGSLTNSPLHF
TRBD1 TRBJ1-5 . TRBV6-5 TGTGCCAGCCCCCCCAGGACAGGGAATCAGCCCCAGCATTTT CASPPRTGNQPQHF
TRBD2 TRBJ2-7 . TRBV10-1 TGCGCCAGCAGTGAGCCTTCGGGACTAGCGAAGACCTACGAGCAGTACTTC CASSEPSGLAKTYEQYF
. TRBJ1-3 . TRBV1 TGCGCCAGCAGTCGAGGCTCTGGAAACACCATATATTTT CASSRGSGNTIYF
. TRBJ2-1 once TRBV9 TGTGCCAGCAGCGTAGCTTGGGCTGGGAATGAGCAGTTCTTC CASSVAWAGNEQFF
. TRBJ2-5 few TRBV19 TGTGCCAGTAGTTTTGGACAGAACCAGGAGGAGACCCAGTACTTC CASSFGQNQEETQYF
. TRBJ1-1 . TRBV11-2 TGTGCCAGCAGCGCCTACATAGGGGCTTTCTTT CASSAYIGAFF
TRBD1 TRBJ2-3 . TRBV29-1 TGCAGCGTTGAGGCGACAGGGGTGATTGATACGCAGTATTTT CSVEATGVIDTQYF
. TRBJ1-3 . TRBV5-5 TGTGCCAGCAGCTTCTCAGTCGGAAACACCATATATTTT CASSFSVGNTIYF
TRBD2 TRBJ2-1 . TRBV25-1 TGTGCCAGCAGTACTAGCGGGAGGGCTCTGGGGAATGAGCAGTTCTTC CASSTSGRALGNEQFF
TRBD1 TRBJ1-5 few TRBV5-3 TGTGCCAGAAGTCCGGACAGGGGGAAGGATCAGCCCCAGCATTTT CARSPDRGKDQPQHF